This is a list of T cell receptor beta chains from one sample in a study of long-term antiretroviral therapy in people with HIV. Measured with immunoSEQ multiplex PCR; TCRdb has only the in-frame clones, and not every one. This table has about 30,000 clones, about four fifths appearing once. The sample in question was unsorted PBMCs, obtained 3 years after starting antiretroviral therapy. The receptors here all came from a man aged 35-49 years with HIV. Each CDR3 is given with its conserved first and last residue. Fields, in order: clone size, V gene, J gene, D gene, CDR3 protein, CDR3 DNA. A D gene is named only where the DNA matches it firmly. Clone size is stated in some rows and not others, as once, few, many or a class when expanded.

-	TRBV6-6	TRBJ1-1	-	CASSSQQGVGTEAFF	TGTGCCAGCAGTTCACAACAGGGAGTAGGAACTGAAGCTTTCTTT
-	TRBV9	TRBJ2-7	TRBD1	CASSVGGQAYEQYF	TGTGCCAGCAGCGTAGGGGGACAGGCCTACGAGCAGTACTTC
-	TRBV4-1	TRBJ2-7	TRBD1	CASSQAPGTDQTGCYEQYF	TGCGCCAGCAGCCAAGCTCCCGGGACAGACCAAACTGGTTGCTACGAGCAGTACTTC
-	TRBV12-2	TRBJ2-1	-	CASRCRGVGSRYNEQFF	TGTGCAAGTCGCTGCCGGGGAGTCGGTTCTAGGTACAATGAGCAGTTCTTC
-	TRBV19	TRBJ1-6	-	CASRAPGRGNSPLHF	TGTGCCAGTAGGGCGCCGGGCCGAGGGAATTCACCCCTCCACTTT
-	TRBV19	TRBJ2-7	TRBD1	CASSSPGGSYEQYF	TGTGCCAGTAGTTCCCCAGGGGGCTCCTACGAGCAGTACTTC
-	TRBV5-1	TRBJ2-2	-	CASSLQGGHTGELFF	TGCGCCAGCAGCTTACAGGGGGGGCATACCGGGGAGCTGTTTTTT
-	TRBV18	TRBJ2-3	-	CASSSAPAPPDTQYF	TGTGCCAGCTCATCGGCCCCGGCCCCCCCAGATACGCAGTATTTT
-	TRBV25-1	TRBJ2-3	-	CASRAGQRRADTQYF	TGTGCCAGCAGAGCGGGACAGCGTCGGGCAGATACGCAGTATTTT
-	TRBV29-1	TRBJ2-5	TRBD2	CSASGLAQETQYF	TGCAGCGCCTCGGGACTAGCTCAAGAGACCCAGTACTTC
-	TRBV29-1	TRBJ1-4	-	CSVVAGVGEKLFF	TGCAGCGTTGTAGCGGGGGTGGGTGAAAAACTGTTTTTT
-	TRBV19	TRBJ2-3	-	CASSEPGSSTDTQYF	TGTGCCAGTAGTGAGCCAGGGAGCAGCACAGATACGCAGTATTTT
-	TRBV11-2	TRBJ1-2	TRBD1	CASSSLGPGQGAYGYTF	TGTGCCAGCAGCTCATTGGGCCCAGGACAGGGGGCCTATGGCTACACCTTC
-	TRBV29-1	TRBJ2-2	-	CSVTSRPAGELFF	TGCAGCGTGACGAGCCGCCCCGCCGGGGAGCTGTTTTTT
-	TRBV6-5	TRBJ1-2	-	CASSYSGGARGYTF	TGTGCCAGCAGTTACTCAGGCGGCGCCCGTGGCTACACCTTC
-	TRBV10-3	TRBJ2-5	-	CAISESGQAPETQYF	TGTGCCATCAGTGAATCCGGACAAGCCCCAGAGACCCAGTACTTC
-	TRBV27	TRBJ2-3	-	CASSFFNADTQYF	TGTGCCAGCAGTTTTTTCAATGCAGATACGCAGTATTTT
-	TRBV27	TRBJ1-6	-	CASSYWTDNSPLHF	TGTGCCAGCAGTTACTGGACCGACAATTCACCCCTCCACTTT
-	TRBV6-1	TRBJ2-7	-	CASLQGSHEQYF	TGTGCCAGCTTGCAGGGCTCCCACGAGCAGTACTTC
-	TRBV7-9	TRBJ1-2	TRBD1	CASTPGGNYGYTF	TGTGCCAGCACCCCAGGGGGGAACTATGGCTACACCTTC
few	TRBV25-1	TRBJ2-2	-	CASSESGDAKELFF	TGTGCCAGCAGTGAAAGTGGGGACGCTAAGGAGCTGTTTTTT
few	TRBV5-6	TRBJ2-7	TRBD1	CASSLQGAYEQYF	TGTGCCAGCAGCTTGCAGGGGGCCTACGAGCAGTACTTC
-	TRBV27	TRBJ1-4	-	CASGTGPRFF	TGTGCCAGCGGGACCGGACCGAGATTCTTT
-	TRBV7-2	TRBJ2-2	-	CASSLATGIGTGELFF	TGTGCCAGCAGCTTAGCAACGGGAATAGGCACCGGGGAGCTGTTTTTT
-	TRBV2	TRBJ1-4	-	CASSYRAINEKLFF	TGTGCCAGCAGTTACAGGGCAATAAATGAAAAACTGTTTTTT
-	TRBV11-2	TRBJ2-7	-	CASSLVSIVSADHYEQYF	TGTGCCAGCAGCTTAGTTTCGATAGTCTCAGCGGATCACTACGAGCAGTACTTC
-	TRBV25-1	TRBJ2-5	-	CASSELMSETQYF	TGTGCCAGCAGTGAATTAATGTCGGAGACCCAGTACTTC
-	TRBV10-3	TRBJ2-2	TRBD1	CAISMDRGAGELFF	TGTGCCATCAGTATGGACAGGGGGGCCGGGGAGCTGTTTTTT
-	TRBV6-5	TRBJ2-5	-	CASSSTLKRETQYF	TGTGCCAGCAGTTCTACCCTAAAGAGAGAGACCCAGTACTTC
-	TRBV30	TRBJ2-2	-	CAWSHQTGELFF	TGTGCCTGGAGTCATCAAACCGGGGAGCTGTTTTTT
-	TRBV4-1	TRBJ2-5	-	CASSQDAGGIQETQYF	TGCGCCAGCAGCCAAGATGCAGGGGGGATCCAAGAGACCCAGTACTTC
few	TRBV30	TRBJ2-7	-	CAWSFGTSYEQYF	TGTGCCTGGAGTTTCGGGACCTCCTACGAGCAGTACTTC
-	TRBV28	TRBJ2-3	-	CASSSTPGEGTDTQYF	TGTGCCAGCAGTTCTACCCCGGGGGAGGGCACAGATACGCAGTATTTT
-	TRBV27	TRBJ2-1	-	CASRGYRIEQFF	TGTGCCAGCAGAGGGTACCGGATTGAGCAGTTCTTC
-	TRBV13	TRBJ1-2	TRBD1	CASTQWDRPNYGYTF	TGTGCCAGCACCCAATGGGACAGACCAAACTATGGCTACACCTTC
few	TRBV28	TRBJ1-2	TRBD1	CASSYSTGGGYGYTF	TGTGCCAGCAGTTACTCGACAGGGGGCGGCTATGGCTACACCTTC
-	TRBV9	TRBJ2-7	-	CASSVGRDRSHEQYF	TGTGCCAGCAGCGTAGGACGAGACAGGTCCCACGAGCAGTACTTC
-	TRBV9	TRBJ1-2	-	CASSVDGDYGYTF	TGTGCCAGCAGCGTAGACGGGGACTATGGCTACACCTTC
-	TRBV6-1	TRBJ2-7	-	CASTGVTLEQYF	TGTGCCAGCACAGGGGTTACCCTTGAGCAGTACTTC
-	TRBV15	TRBJ1-4	-	CATSRDVGGPNEKLFF	TGTGCCACCAGCAGAGATGTGGGGGGACCTAATGAAAAACTGTTTTTT
-	TRBV6-5	TRBJ1-2	-	CASSYSGGEGNGYTF	TGTGCCAGCAGTTACAGCGGAGGGGAGGGAAATGGCTACACCTTC
-	TRBV5-1	TRBJ1-5	-	CASSLEVGIQPQHF	TGCGCCAGCAGCTTGGAAGTGGGGATTCAGCCCCAGCATTTT
-	TRBV11-2	TRBJ2-5	TRBD2	CASSPQRLAGAETQYF	TGTGCCAGCAGCCCCCAACGACTAGCGGGAGCAGAGACCCAGTACTTC